Below are 29 T cell receptor beta chains sequenced from a single sample in a study of shared clonotypes between healthy human individuals. Profiled with immunoSEQ multiplex PCR; TCRdb holds only in-frame clones, not every one. The table lists about a million clones, about 80% of them singletons, with about 0.89% in the top ten. Sequencing was performed on memory CD4+ T cells from PBMCs. The subset: CD45RA-negative fraction. These receptors all come from a man between 18 and 29 years old in good health. Some clones in this sample may be carry-over from other donors' samples.

This clone came up a few times. The genes are TRBV19 and TRBJ2-1, with D tentatively TRBD2 (6 bases). The germline CDR1 and CDR2 sequences are LNHDA and SQIVND (reference sequence). This CDR3 contains 15 residues. Trimming shortened V by 7 bases and J by 0 bases, and 13 bases separated the two germline ends. CDR3: CASIADPSSYNEQFF. DNA for the CDR3: TGTGCCAGTATAGCGGACCCCAGCTCCTACAATGAGCAGTTCTTC.

The chain combines TRBV18 with TRBJ1-2; D gene unclear. V was cut by 6 bases and J by 2 bases, with 16 bases left in between. Germline CDR1 is KGHSH and CDR2 is LQKENI. The CDR3 loop spans 15 amino acids. Here the CDR3 DNA reads TGTGCCAGCTCCCTCCAGGTCGGGGAAAACTATGGCTACACCTTC. Translated, it gives CASSLQVGENYGYTF.

Here the CDR3 reads CASSFTSGSGEQYF. For the CDR3, the DNA is TGTGCCAGCAGTTTCACTAGCGGGAGTGGGGAGCAGTACTTC. The rearrangement uses TRBV28 and TRBJ2-7; 11 nucleotides line up with TRBD2. This CDR3 has 14 amino acids. With V trimmed by 3 bases and J by 7 bases, 5 bases remained unmatched. CDR1 and CDR2 from the germline V gene are MDHEN and SYDVKM.

CDR3 DNA sequence: TGTGCCAGTAGTACGAACACTCTCCATACCTCGACCGGACAGGGGAGAAACACCATATATTTT. Its protein product is CASSTNTLHTSTGQGRNTIYF. V is TRBV19 and J is TRBJ1-3, with 9 positions matching TRBD1. CDR1 is LNHDA, CDR2 SQIVND, per germline (reference sequence). Unmatched junction bases numbered 24, after V lost 4 bases and J lost 5 bases. The CDR3 runs to 21 residues.

The V call is TRBV19, the J call TRBJ2-1; no firm D call. From germline, CDR1 is LNHDA and CDR2 SQIVND (reference sequence). This CDR3 region has 14 residues. Trimming removed 7 bases from V and 0 bases from J, with 10 bases in between. Here the CDR3 reads CASTKGSSYNEQFF. The CDR3 nucleotides read TGTGCCAGTACCAAAGGCAGCTCCTACAATGAGCAGTTCTTC.

This chain joins TRBV6-4 and TRBJ2-3; no clear D gene. Germline loops: CDR1 MRHNA, CDR2 SNTAGT. The CDR3 has 14 amino acids. V was clipped by 3 bases and J by 6 bases, with 13 bases between them. The CDR3 loop is CASSETGLGDTQYF. The CDR3 DNA sequence: TGTGCCAGCAGTGAGACGGGTTTGGGGGATACGCAGTATTTT.

This sequence joins TRBV5-1 and TRBJ2-3, with D hard to call. In germline, CDR1 is SGHRS, CDR2 YFSETQ. This CDR3 region has 14 residues. The germline V and J ends were trimmed by 0 bases and 5 bases, with 10 bases remaining between them. In DNA, the CDR3 is TGCGCCAGCAGCTTGGCACAAGAGTTAGATACGCAGTATTTT. Its translation: CASSLAQELDTQYF.

This clone was counted between two and nine times. CDR3 DNA sequence: TGTGCCTGGAGTGAGAAAGTCTCTGAAGCTTTCTTT. Translating gives CAWSEKVSEAFF. The rearrangement joins TRBV30 to TRBJ1-1; D remains unclear. V dropped 1 base and J dropped 6 bases, with 9 bases sitting between them. The CDR3 consists of 12 residues. From germline, CDR1 is GTSNPN and CDR2 SVGIG (reference sequence).

The chain employs TRBV23-1 and TRBJ1-2; D not certain. TRBV23-1 belongs to the ORF category, with a function that is uncertain. This CDR3 is 13 amino acids long. With 3 bases removed from V and 1 base from J, the gap between germline ends came to 6 bases. The CDR3 is CASSHGLNYGYTF. The CDR3 coding sequence is TGCGCCAGCAGTCATGGCCTTAACTATGGCTACACCTTC.

At least ten counts were recorded for this clone. J is TRBJ2-1 and V is TRBV11-2, with 7 bases identical to TRBD2. The CDR3 spans 19 residues. The germline V gene encodes CDR1 SGHAT and CDR2 FQNNGV. Trimming took 3 bases from V and 1 from J; bases not matched to a gene: 15. The DNA of the CDR3 is TGTGCCAGCAGCTTGCGCGGGGGATCCCCCTTGGGGTCCTACAATGAGCAGTTCTTC. Protein: CASSLRGGSPLGSYNEQFF.

The chain joins TRBV5-8 to TRBJ1-1; TRBD1 might be the D (5 bases). The CDR3 spans 14 residues. V gave up 4 bases and J gave up 3 bases, with 13 bases separating them. CDR1 is SGHTS, CDR2 YDEGEE, per germline. The CDR3 spells CASSRTRGYTEAFF. CDR3 DNA sequence: TGTGCCAGCAGCCGTACACGGGGGTACACTGAAGCTTTCTTT. Full variable domain (outside the CDR3, taken from reference TRBV5-8 and TRBJ1-1): EAGVTQSPTHLIKTRGQQATLRCSPISGHTSVYWYQQALGLGLQFLLWYDEGEERNRGNFPPRFSGRQFPNYSSELNVNALELEDSALYLCASSRTRGYTEAFFGQGTRLTVV.

The genes are TRBV2 and TRBJ1-4; D unclear. V lost 6 bases to trimming and J lost 4 bases, with 9 bases between them. This CDR3 is built from 13 residues. Looked up from germline, CDR1 is SNHLY and CDR2 is FYNNEI. The CDR3 is CASRFDLNEKLFF. The DNA of the CDR3 is TGTGCCAGCAGATTCGACCTTAATGAAAAACTGTTTTTT.

As concerns this clone: The sample holds other DNA sequences that translate to the same CDR3. The chain joins TRBV5-1 to TRBJ2-7; D not certain. Germline V gene lookup returns CDR1 SGHRS and CDR2 YFSETQ. V shed 3 bases and J shed 3 bases, with 7 bases lying between them. The CDR3 sequence is 12 residues long. CDR3 loop: CASSSQGYEQYF. DNA of the CDR3: TGCGCCAGCAGCTCCCAAGGCTACGAGCAGTACTTC.

The chain recombines TRBV19 with TRBJ2-3; D perhaps matches TRBD1 (6 bases). The CDR3 has 15 residues. V dropped 5 bases and J dropped 9 bases, with 21 bases sitting between them. Germline CDR1 reads LNHDA; CDR2 reads SQIVND (reference sequence). CDR3 nucleotides: TGTGCCAGTAGTCCAGCAGGGGCGAGCCTCGGCACGCAGTATTTT. Translation: CASSPAGASLGTQYF. Complete variable domain (other parts from reference TRBV19 and TRBJ2-3): DGGITQSPKYLFRKEGQNVTLSCEQNLNHDAMYWYRQDPGQGLRLIYYSQIVNDFQKGDIAEGYSVSREKKESFPLTVTSAQKNPTAFYLCASSPAGASLGTQYFGPGTRLTVL.

About this clone: This likely traces to a read error, being one base from a far larger clone. The chain combines TRBV6-1 with TRBJ2-5; D ambiguous. The CDR3 covers 14 residues. Per germline, CDR1 MNHNS and CDR2 SASEGT. The CDR3 DNA reads as TGTGCCAGCAGTGTAAAAGAAGAACAAGAGACCCAGCACTTC. Its translation: CASSVKEEQETQHF.

The rearrangement uses TRBV28 and TRBJ2-2; no firm D call. The V and J ends lost 3 bases and 0 bases respectively, with 8 bases between them. This CDR3 has 15 amino acids. The germline gives CDR1 MDHEN, CDR2 SYDVKM. The CDR3 region has the DNA TGTGCCAGCAGTTTCCCCCGTTCGAACACCGGGGAGCTGTTTTTT. Translation gives CASSFPRSNTGELFF.

V and J are TRBV19 and TRBJ1-5; no firm D call. Trimming took 1 base from V and 4 from J, leaving 5 bases between them. Germline V gene lookup returns CDR1 LNHDA and CDR2 SQIVND (reference sequence). The CDR3 sequence is 13 residues long. The CDR3 nucleotides read TGTGCCAGTAGTATAGTTGAGAATCAGCCCCAGCATTTT. It is translated as CASSIVENQPQHF.

The sample holds one count of this clone. This chain links TRBV4-1 with TRBJ2-7; D call uncertain. This CDR3 is 14 amino acids long. Germline V gene lookup returns CDR1 MGHRA and CDR2 YSYEKL. V was clipped by 6 bases and J by 3 bases, with 15 bases between them. The DNA of the CDR3 is TGCGCCAGCAGACCCGGGCCGGCTGGCTACGAGCAGTACTTC. Amino acids: CASRPGPAGYEQYF.

In this sample, this clone turned up a few times. One end of the junction is discordant with germline, which a read error may explain. J is TRBJ2-1 and V is TRBV7-3; TRBD2 matches at 10 bases. Looked up from germline, CDR1 is SGHTA and CDR2 is FQGTGA. The CDR3 is 16 amino acids. CDR3 nucleotides: TGTGCCAGCAGCTTAACGGCGGGGACTAGCGTCAATAAGCAGTTCTTC. This codes for CASSLTAGTSVNKQFF.

The chain couples TRBV5-4 to TRBJ2-7; 9 bases fit TRBD2. This CDR3 has 15 residues. V gave up 2 bases and J gave up 0 bases; unmatched junction bases: 3. Germline V gives CDR1 SGHNT, CDR2 YYREEE (reference sequence). CDR3 bases: TGTGCCAGCAGCTTTGGCGGGAGGGACTCCTACGAGCAGTACTTC. Its protein product is CASSFGGRDSYEQYF.

This chain links TRBV6-5 with TRBJ1-6, with D maybe TRBD1 (5 bases). The germline CDR1 and CDR2 sequences are MNHEY and SVGAGI. CDR3 length equals 14 residues. Between the trimmed V and J ends, which lost 6 bases and 7 bases, there was a span of 13 bases. The CDR3 DNA reads TGTGCCAGCAGGGGGACCGCAAAAAATTCACCCCTCCACTTT. It translates to CASRGTAKNSPLHF.

Turning to this clone: A single base is all that separates this from a far larger clone, so a read error is likely. The chain is built from TRBV6-1 and TRBJ2-7; 9 bases map to TRBD1. This CDR3 region has 12 residues. V lost 11 bases and J lost 2; bases outside the gene matches: 4. The V gene's germline CDR1 is MNHNS and CDR2 SASEGT. The CDR3 sequence is CAGGTGTYEQYF. In nucleotides, the CDR3 is TGTGCCGGCGGGACAGGGACCTACGAGCAGTACTTC.

The rearrangement links TRBV19 to TRBJ2-2; D gene uncertain. CDR3 length: 13 amino acids. V was pared by 3 bases and J by 8 bases, with 10 bases between. Germline CDR1 and CDR2: LNHDA and SQIVND (reference sequence). CDR3 DNA: TGTGCCAGTAGTATTTGGAGTCTGGGGGAGCTGTTTTTT. Translating gives CASSIWSLGELFF.

This rearrangement joins TRBV27 to TRBJ2-7, with D perhaps TRBD1 (7 bases). The length of the CDR3 is 16 residues. The V end lost 3 bases, the J end lost 4 bases, and 19 bases lay between the germline ends. Per germline, CDR1 MNHEY and CDR2 SMNVEV (reference sequence). CDR3 amino acids: CASSLGGQQIFYEQYF. For the CDR3, the DNA is TGTGCCAGCAGTTTGGGGGGACAGCAAATATTTTACGAGCAGTACTTC.

This chain uses TRBV18 with TRBJ2-1; D may be TRBD2 (5 bases). Germline CDR1 KGHSH, CDR2 LQKENI. V shed 3 bases and J shed 9 bases, with 12 bases lying between them. The CDR3 is 13 residues long. CDR3: CASSPGLFFEQFF. The CDR3 DNA reads TGTGCCAGCTCACCCGGACTCTTCTTTGAGCAGTTCTTC. The full variable domain, its missing parts supplied by reference TRBV18 and TRBJ2-1, is NAGVMQNPRHLVRRRGQEARLRCSPMKGHSHVYWYRQLPEEGLKFMVYLQKENIIDESGMPKERFSAEFPKEGPSILRIQQVVRGDSAAYFCASSPGLFFEQFFGPGTRLTVL.

V and J are TRBV29-1 and TRBJ2-4; D could derive from TRBD1 or TRBD2 (6 bases each). The ends were cut back, 4 bases at V and 6 bases at J, with 10 bases in the middle. The length of the CDR3 is 12 residues. From germline, CDR1 is SQVTM and CDR2 ANQGSEA. The CDR3 loop reads CSVGGAGNIQYF. CDR3 nucleotide sequence: TGCAGCGTTGGGGGGGCGGGAAACATTCAGTACTTC.

The rearrangement uses TRBV19 and TRBJ2-6, with D possibly TRBD2 on 6 matching bases. Trimming pared 11 bases from V and 0 bases from J, leaving 14 bases between. CDR1 is LNHDA and CDR2 is SQIVND in the germline V gene (reference sequence). The CDR3 is 15 residues long. The CDR3: CASMDGSSGANVLTF. CDR3 bases: TGTGCCTCCATGGACGGGAGCTCTGGGGCCAACGTCCTGACTTTC.

The V call is TRBV28, the J call TRBJ2-1; TRBD1 matches at 7 bases. Germline values: CDR1 MDHEN, CDR2 SYDVKM. After removal of 7 bases from V and 4 bases from J, the junction contained 7 bases not matched to a gene. The CDR3 contains 14 residues. CDR3 DNA sequence: TGTGCCAGCACACGACGGGGACAGTACAATGAGCAGTTCTTC. Protein sequence: CASTRRGQYNEQFF. Drawing the rest from reference TRBV28 and TRBJ2-1, the complete variable domain is DVKVTQSSRYLVKRTGEKVFLECVQDMDHENMFWYRQDPGLGLRLIYFSYDVKMKEKGDIPEGYSVSREKKERFSLILESASTNQTSMYLCASTRRGQYNEQFFGPGTRLTVL.

The rearrangement uses TRBV28 and TRBJ1-4; no definite D call. The V gene's germline CDR1 is MDHEN and CDR2 SYDVKM. CDR3 length: 13 amino acids. Trimming cost V 2 bases and J 6 bases, with 7 bases left between them. In DNA, the CDR3 is TGTGCCAGCAGTTTAGCCATCTATGAAAAACTGTTTTTT. This translates into CASSLAIYEKLFF.